This T cell receptor beta chain emerged from a study of beta chain features in type 1 diabetes. Study as a whole: Healthy donors and patients showed comparable age, gender and cell yields. Overall study findings and caveats: Shortening of TCRB CDR3s, moderate but significant, appeared in all four CD4+ subsets of Type 1 diabetes patients.

Germline CDR1 reads MNHNY; CDR2 reads SVGAGI (reference sequence). The CDR3 extends over 10 amino acids. Trimming shortened V by 8 bases and J by 4 bases, and 6 bases separated the two germline ends. This clone was found a few times. Its target is not known. TCRB transcripts that were expressed got sequenced, as all of the isolated RNA had been reverse transcribed. This table comes from immunoSEQ multiplex PCR, and its TCRdb copy is limited to in-frame clones, with some not included. The repertoire holds around 300,000 clones, with approximately 16% as singletons. Staining for CD45RO/CCR7/CD25/CD127/CD95/CD27 allowed sorting of CD4+ naive, central memory, regulatory and stem cell-like memory cells.

The clonotype was recovered from a man aged 18-30 years with type 1 diabetes. Sequenced sample: naive CD4+ T cells from blood. This rearrangement joins TRBV6-6 to TRBJ2-7; the D gene is possibly TRBD2 (6 bases). CDR3 residues: CASRGYEQYF. In DNA, the CDR3 is TGTGCCAGCCGGGGGTACGAGCAGTACTTC.